These 27 T cell receptor beta chains were all obtained from the same sample, sequenced in a study of cytomegalovirus exposure and HLA in healthy donors. PCR used 60 Vbeta primers and 13 Jbeta primers. The method was immunoSEQ multiplex PCR; TCRdb's version includes in-frame clones alone and lacks a portion of them. The sample holds fewer than 250,000 clones, roughly 82% seen once. The sequenced material came from PBMCs. These receptors originate from a man between 40 and 49 years old in good health and CMV-seropositive.

J is TRBJ2-7 and V is TRBV5-1, with 10 bases lining up with TRBD2. Germline lookup yields CDR1 SGHRS and CDR2 YFSETQ. The CDR3 length is 15 residues. V gave up 2 bases and J gave up 4 bases; unmatched junction bases: 6. CDR3 sequence reads: CASSLESSGSYEQYV. CDR3 sequence (DNA): TGCGCCAGCAGCTTAGAGTCTAGCGGGAGTTACGAGCAGTACGTC.

The chain recombines TRBV27 with TRBJ2-3; 8 bases agree with TRBD2. The V and J ends lost 3 bases and 6 bases, in that order; junction bases with no gene match: 8. There are 15 residues in the CDR3. Germline CDR1 and CDR2: MNHEY and SMNVEV (reference sequence). CDR3 nucleotide sequence: TGTGCCAGCAGTTTTAAGGGACTAGTTGTTGATACGCAGTATTTT. This sequence encodes CASSFKGLVVDTQYF.

CDR3 region: CASSLDSTNYGYTF. The CDR3 nucleotides read TGTGCCAGCAGCTTGGACAGTACTAACTATGGCTACACCTTC. The rearrangement uses TRBV5-4 and TRBJ1-2; D ambiguous. This CDR3 contains 14 residues. Trimming took 0 bases from V and 0 from J, leaving 6 bases between them. Per the germline V gene, CDR1 is SGHNT and CDR2 is YYREEE (reference sequence).

The V and J genes are TRBV6-5 and TRBJ2-1, with a tentative D call TRBD1 (6 bases). Germline CDR1 MNHEY, CDR2 SVGAGI. The CDR3 has 13 residues. Trimming took off 2 bases at V and 8 bases at J, with 10 bases between the two ends. The CDR3 sequence: CASSYRGGDEQFF. The CDR3 DNA reads TGTGCCAGCAGTTACAGAGGGGGAGATGAGCAGTTCTTC.

This clone was seen a single time. This sequence joins TRBV27 and TRBJ2-7; 9 bases fit TRBD1. Trimming cost V 5 bases and J 3 bases; bases outside gene matches: 8. CDR3 length equals 15 residues. Germline V gene sequence: CDR1 MNHEY, CDR2 SMNVEV (reference sequence). This CDR3 is CASSMTPGQGYEQYF. The CDR3 coding sequence is TGTGCCAGCAGTATGACCCCGGGACAGGGCTACGAGCAGTACTTC.

The CDR3 spells CASSPQTYSNQPQHF. DNA of the CDR3: TGTGCCAGCAGCCCGCAAACCTATAGCAATCAGCCCCAGCATTTT. The chain couples TRBV7-2 to TRBJ1-5; D is undetermined. The CDR3 is made up of 15 amino acids. Germline loops: CDR1 SGHTA, CDR2 FQGNSA. Trimming shortened V by 5 bases and J by 0 bases, and 11 bases separated the two germline ends.

The CDR3 nucleotides read TGTGCCAGCAGCTTAGTGGGACTAGCGGCCGGGGAGCTGTTTTTT. It codes for CASSLVGLAAGELFF. This chain connects TRBV7-2 to TRBJ2-2; TRBD2 matches 11 bases. The germline V gene has CDR1 SGHTA and CDR2 FQGNSA. V gave up 1 base and J gave up 6 bases; unmatched junction bases: 1. CDR3 length equals 15 residues.

V is TRBV9 and J is TRBJ2-1; no firm D call. The germline V gene encodes CDR1 SGDLS and CDR2 YYNGEE. This CDR3 has 15 residues. V lost 2 bases and J 6 bases, leaving 15 bases between the germline ends. The CDR3 DNA follows: TGTGCCAGCAGCGTTGGTCGTACCCACGGCAATGAGCAGTTCTTC. It encodes CASSVGRTHGNEQFF.

This chain uses TRBV19 with TRBJ2-1, with D hard to call. The CDR3 is 11 amino acids. V lost 5 bases and J lost 8, with 7 bases in between. Germline V CDR1 and CDR2: LNHDA, SQIVND (reference sequence). CDR3: CASSQVHEQFF. In DNA form, the CDR3 reads TGTGCCAGTAGTCAGGTTCATGAGCAGTTCTTC.

This sequence joins TRBV19 and TRBJ1-1; a weak D match, TRBD1 (6 bases). Per the germline V gene, CDR1 is LNHDA and CDR2 is SQIVND (reference sequence). V was pared by 7 bases and J by 1 base, with 16 bases between. The CDR3 has 15 amino acids. As DNA, the CDR3 is TGTGCCAGTACCATGTGGGACATATCGAACACTGAAGCTTTCTTT. It is translated as CASTMWDISNTEAFF.

The V and J genes are TRBV28 and TRBJ2-7, with TRBD1 matching over 7 bases. The V gene's germline CDR1 is MDHEN and CDR2 SYDVKM. The V segment lost 3 bases and the J segment 1 base; nucleotides outside the gene matches: 3. The CDR3 loop spans 14 amino acids. The CDR3 sequence: CASSLNRGSYEQYV. DNA of the CDR3: TGTGCCAGCAGTTTGAACAGGGGTTCCTACGAGCAGTACGTC.

The chain joins TRBV7-8 to TRBJ2-7; D unclear. This CDR3 comprises 19 residues. The V gene's germline CDR1 is SGHVS and CDR2 FQNEAQ. V dropped 1 base and J dropped 0 bases, with 22 bases sitting between them. In DNA, the CDR3 is TGTGCCAGCAGCTTAGAGCCTACGGCGCTCTGGCGGAGCTCCTACGAGCAGTACGTC. This sequence encodes CASSLEPTALWRSSYEQYV.

The chain joins TRBV6-5 to TRBJ1-5; TRBD1 aligns across 7 bases. Germline CDR1 reads MNHEY; CDR2 reads SVGAGI. CDR3 length: 14 amino acids. J was trimmed by 4 bases and V by 2 bases; bases with no gene match: 2. The CDR3: CASSYRDSNQPQHF. For the CDR3, the DNA is TGTGCCAGCAGTTACCGGGACAGTAATCAGCCCCAGCATTTT.

DNA for the CDR3: TGTGCCAGCAGCTTAGGAGACAGGGGCAATCAGCCCCAGCATTTT. Amino acids: CASSLGDRGNQPQHF. The chain has TRBV5-8 and TRBJ1-5, with TRBD1 matching 7 bases. V lost 2 bases to trimming and J lost 2 bases; unmatched junction nucleotides: 4. CDR1 is SGHTS and CDR2 is YDEGEE in the germline V gene. The CDR3 consists of 15 residues.

The chain uses TRBV11-3 and TRBJ1-2; tentatively, D is TRBD1 (6 bases). CDR1 and CDR2 from the germline V gene are SGHNT and YENEEA. V was cut by 1 base and J by 2 bases, with 8 bases left in between. This CDR3 comprises 14 residues. CDR3 nucleotides: TGTGCCAGCAGCTTAGCCGGGACAAACTATGGCTACACCTTC. Its protein is CASSLAGTNYGYTF.

CDR3 DNA sequence: TGTGCCAGTAGTATGGGGGCAGGACGGGACGATTACAATGAGCAGTTCTTC. This gives the protein CASSMGAGRDDYNEQFF. The chain has TRBV19 and TRBJ2-1; perhaps TRBD1 as D (6 bases). The V end lost 3 bases, the J end lost 4 bases, and 19 bases lay between the germline ends. CDR3 size: 17 residues. The germline CDR1 and CDR2 sequences are LNHDA and SQIVND (reference sequence).

J is TRBJ2-1 and V is TRBV29-1; tentatively, D is TRBD1 (6 bases). The CDR3 contains 12 residues. Germline V gene lookup returns CDR1 SQVTM and CDR2 ANQGSEA. The V end lost 1 base, the J end lost 10 bases, and 11 bases lay between the germline ends. The CDR3 region is CSVEAQGLEQFF. The CDR3 nucleotides read TGCAGCGTTGAAGCACAGGGTTTAGAGCAGTTCTTC.

V gene TRBV6-5 combines with J gene TRBJ1-1; D remains unclear. CDR1 MNHEY and CDR2 SVGAGI come from the germline V gene. The ends were cut back, 0 bases at V and 8 bases at J, with 10 bases in the middle. This CDR3 is built from 13 residues. In DNA, the CDR3 is TGTGCCAGCAGTTACTCCGAGGCGCGCGAAGCTTTCTTT. It specifies CASSYSEAREAFF.

The chain couples TRBV30 to TRBJ2-3; 9 bases fit TRBD1. CDR3 length: 15 amino acids. V trimming: 3 bases; J trimming: 2 bases; junction bases outside the gene matches: 6. The germline CDR1 and CDR2 sequences are GTSNPN and SVGIG (reference sequence). CDR3 amino acids: CAWRGDRGSTDTQYF. In nucleotides, the CDR3 is TGTGCCTGGAGGGGAGACAGGGGGTCCACAGATACGCAGTATTTT.

The chain combines TRBV10-3 with TRBJ2-7; 10 bases map to TRBD2. Trimming cost V 4 bases and J 3 bases; bases outside gene matches: 9. Germline assignment: CDR1 ENHRY and CDR2 SYGVKD. The CDR3 spans 16 residues. CDR3 sequence: CAISGLAGGPYYEQYV. The CDR3 DNA reads as TGTGCCATCAGTGGGTTAGCGGGAGGTCCCTACTACGAGCAGTACGTC.

The chain uses TRBV2 and TRBJ2-2, with 10 bases matching TRBD2. The germline V gene encodes CDR1 SNHLY and CDR2 FYNNEI. The V gene end was trimmed by 8 bases and the J gene end by 3 bases; junction bases not matched to a gene: 15. The CDR3 length is 18 residues. The CDR3 nucleotides are TGTGCCAGCCATCCCCGGACTAGCGGATCGACTTACACCGGGGAGCTGTTTTTT. Translated: CASHPRTSGSTYTGELFF.

V is TRBV5-6 and J is TRBJ2-3, with D unclear. The CDR3 covers 13 residues. V was shortened by 0 bases and J by 0 bases, with 2 bases between the two germline ends. Germline V gives CDR1 SGHDT, CDR2 YYEEEE. The CDR3 here is CASSLASTDTQYF. CDR3 in DNA: TGTGCCAGCAGCTTGGCTAGCACAGATACGCAGTATTTT.

The chain has TRBV10-3 and TRBJ2-1; 12 bases match TRBD1. Unmatched junction bases numbered 5, after V lost 7 bases and J lost 7 bases. The CDR3 is made up of 14 amino acids. Germline CDR1 is ENHRY and CDR2 is SYGVKD. Written as DNA, the CDR3 is TGTGCCATCAAGGGACAGGGGGCACAGAATGAGCAGTTCTTC. It specifies CAIKGQGAQNEQFF.

CDR3 bases: TGTGCCAGCAGTCGTCTAGCGGGAGTTGGTGAGCAGTTCTTC. Residues: CASSRLAGVGEQFF. V usage is TRBV6-6 and J usage is TRBJ2-1, with TRBD2 matching 10 bases. This CDR3 is built from 14 residues. V lost 5 bases, J lost 9 bases, and 7 bases stayed unmatched. Germline-derived CDR1 and CDR2 are MNHNY and SVGAGI (reference sequence).

The chain joins TRBV4-1 to TRBJ1-1; 8 bases are a match to TRBD1. There are 14 residues in the CDR3. With V trimmed by 8 bases and J by 5 bases, 10 bases remained unmatched. CDR1 is MGHRA, CDR2 YSYEKL, per germline. The CDR3 region is CASATGRGPTEAFF. In DNA, the CDR3 is TGCGCCAGCGCCACGGGCAGGGGGCCAACTGAAGCTTTCTTT.

The chain joins TRBV5-6 to TRBJ2-5; perhaps TRBD2 as D (6 bases). Germline values: CDR1 SGHDT, CDR2 YYEEEE. V was pared by 3 bases and J by 5 bases, with 14 bases between. The CDR3 is 14 amino acids. The CDR3 DNA follows: TGTGCCAGCAGCTGGGCGGGACGGAGGGAGACCCAGTACTTC. Its protein is CASSWAGRRETQYF.

This sequence joins TRBV5-1 and TRBJ2-7; TRBD2 matches at 10 bases. This CDR3 has 16 amino acids. Unmatched junction bases numbered 10, after V lost 3 bases and J lost 4 bases. The V gene's germline CDR1 is SGHRS and CDR2 YFSETQ. DNA for the CDR3: TGCGCCAGCAGCTCGGGGGCTAGCGGGAGTAAGTACGAGCAGTACTTC. Protein product: CASSSGASGSKYEQYF. Filled out from reference TRBV5-1 and TRBJ2-7, the complete variable domain reads KAGVTQTPRYLIKTRGQQVTLSCSPISGHRSVSWYQQTPGQGLQFLFEYFSETQRNKGNFPGRFSGRQFSNSRSEMNVSTLELGDSALYLCASSSGASGSKYEQYFGPGTRLTVT.